Listed below are T cell receptor beta chains from one sample, sequenced in a study of cytomegalovirus exposure and HLA in healthy donors. Sequencing used immunoSEQ multiplex PCR; TCRdb keeps in-frame clones, though not all of them. Among 40,000 or so clones listed, 87% were seen once. Sequenced sample: PBMCs. These receptors were obtained from a woman aged 40 to 55 in good health and CMV-seropositive. CDR3s include the opening cysteine and the closing phenylalanine or tryptophan. A D gene is named only where the DNA matches it firmly. Clone size is shown for a subset of rows, as once, few, many or a class of expanded clone.

V	size	J	D	CDR3	DNA
TRBV4-2	.	TRBJ1-1	TRBD1	CASSQGTVNTEAFF	TGTGCCAGCAGCCAGGGGACAGTGAACACTGAAGCTTTCTTT
TRBV29-1	.	TRBJ2-7	TRBD1	CSVLVRGRLSYEQYF	TGCAGCGTCCTCGTCAGGGGGCGACTATCCTACGAGCAGTACTTC
TRBV6-5	.	TRBJ1-2	.	CASSRPTEYGYTF	TGTGCCAGCAGTCGCCCGACAGAATATGGCTACACCTTC
TRBV9	.	TRBJ2-3	.	CASSVGGSTDTQYF	TGTGCCAGCAGCGTAGGCGGGAGCACAGATACGCAGTATTTT
TRBV6-1	.	TRBJ2-1	TRBD2	CASSVVGEGQNEQFF	TGTGCCAGCAGTGTCGTGGGGGAGGGCCAGAATGAGCAGTTCTTC
TRBV27	.	TRBJ2-1	TRBD2	CASSSASGSLNEQFF	TGTGCCAGCAGTTCAGCTAGCGGGAGTCTAAATGAGCAGTTCTTC
TRBV11-2	.	TRBJ2-5	TRBD1	CASSLNRGLQETQYF	TGTGCCAGCAGCTTGAACAGGGGCCTCCAAGAGACCCAGTACTTC
TRBV19	.	TRBJ2-1	TRBD1	CACRGQGGEQFF	TGTGCCTGCCGAGGACAGGGTGGCGAGCAGTTCTTC
TRBV7-2	.	TRBJ2-6	.	CASSPQHSGANVLTF	TGTGCCAGCAGCCCGCAACACTCTGGGGCCAACGTCCTGACTTTC
TRBV27	.	TRBJ1-6	.	CASSVWDFSYNSPLHF	TGTGCCAGCAGTGTTTGGGACTTCTCCTATAATTCACCCCTCCACTTT
TRBV6-5	.	TRBJ2-7	.	CASRRQEGNYEQYF	TGTGCCAGCAGAAGACAGGAAGGAAACTACGAGCAGTACTTC
TRBV18	.	TRBJ1-4	.	CASSPSATNEKLFF	TGTGCCAGCTCACCGTCTGCAACTAATGAAAAACTGTTTTTT
TRBV10-3	.	TRBJ2-5	TRBD1	CAIRDRAFEETQYF	TGTGCCATCAGGGACAGGGCCTTTGAAGAGACCCAGTACTTC
TRBV2	.	TRBJ1-1	TRBD1	CASSGQGNTEAFF	TGTGCCAGCAGTGGACAGGGAAACACTGAAGCTTTCTTT
TRBV5-6	few	TRBJ2-3	.	CASSLGTSTDTQYF	TGTGCCAGCAGCTTGGGCACTAGCACAGATACGCAGTATTTT
TRBV5-5	.	TRBJ1-3	.	CASSLEPSADTIYF	TGTGCCAGCAGCTTGGAACCTTCAGCGGACACCATATATTTT
TRBV14	.	TRBJ1-3	.	CASSQVVGSSGNTIYF	TGTGCCAGCAGCCAAGTCGTCGGGAGCTCTGGAAACACCATATATTTT
TRBV6-6	.	TRBJ2-1	TRBD2	CASSPGLGGDNEQFF	TGTGCCAGCAGCCCGGGACTAGGTGGAGACAATGAGCAGTTCTTC
TRBV30	.	TRBJ2-5	TRBD2	CAWCASGAQETQYF	TGTGCCTGGTGCGCTAGCGGGGCCCAAGAGACCCAGTACTTC
TRBV2	.	TRBJ1-5	.	CASSAGTPALHQPQHF	TGTGCCAGCAGCGCCGGGACTCCCGCTCTCCATCAGCCCCAGCATTTT
TRBV15	.	TRBJ2-7	.	CATSREPGKSYEQYF	TGTGCCACCAGCAGAGAACCGGGGAAGAGCTACGAGCAGTACTTC
TRBV28	.	TRBJ1-2	.	CASSRGLSEGYGYTF	TGTGCCAGCAGTCGGGGACTTTCGGAAGGGTATGGCTACACCTTC
TRBV28	.	TRBJ2-3	.	CASSYGSDTQYF	TGTGCCAGCAGTTATGGCTCAGATACGCAGTATTTT
TRBV28	.	TRBJ2-1	TRBD1	CASSFEGRRQGHNEQFF	TGTGCCAGCAGTTTTGAGGGGCGGAGACAGGGACACAATGAGCAGTTCTTC
TRBV7-6	.	TRBJ2-7	TRBD1	CASSLPPGQISYEQYF	TGTGCCAGCAGCTTGCCCCCGGGACAGATCTCTTACGAGCAGTACTTC
TRBV27	.	TRBJ1-2	TRBD1	CASSPGTVGGYTF	TGTGCCAGCAGTCCCGGGACAGTCGGCGGCTACACCTTC
TRBV30	.	TRBJ1-1	TRBD1	CAWSAGGTGGVAFF	TGTGCCTGGAGTGCCGGGGGAACAGGGGGCGTTGCTTTCTTT
TRBV14	.	TRBJ2-1	TRBD2	CASSKRTSGGFNEQFF	TGTGCCAGCAGCAAGAGAACTAGCGGGGGGTTTAATGAGCAGTTCTTC
TRBV2	.	TRBJ2-3	.	CASTEGYTDTQYF	TGTGCCAGCACCGAGGGCTATACAGATACGCAGTATTTT
TRBV25-1	.	TRBJ2-3	TRBD1	CASRGDRVTDTQYF	TGTGCCAGCAGGGGAGACAGGGTCACAGATACGCAGTATTTT
TRBV6-1	.	TRBJ2-3	.	CASSEAGSLRTDTQYF	TGTGCCAGCAGTGAAGCTGGTAGCCTCCGCACAGATACGCAGTATTTT
TRBV19	.	TRBJ1-2	TRBD1	CASGRDNRGYGYTF	TGTGCCAGTGGACGAGATAACAGGGGATATGGCTACACCTTC
TRBV19	.	TRBJ1-1	TRBD1	CASSPGTGTNTEAFF	TGTGCCAGTAGTCCCGGGACAGGGACCAACACTGAAGCTTTCTTT
TRBV10-3	.	TRBJ2-1	TRBD2	CATRSGGRENNEQFF	TGTGCCACCAGGTCCGGCGGGAGGGAGAACAATGAGCAGTTCTTC
TRBV7-2	.	TRBJ2-3	.	CASTQTGLAGYF	TGTGCCAGCACCCAGACAGGGCTAGCGGGTTATTTT
TRBV14	.	TRBJ2-7	.	CASSQGRREQYF	TGTGCCAGCAGCCAAGGGAGGAGGGAGCAGTACTTC
TRBV13	.	TRBJ1-1	.	CASSLTIGTEAFF	TGTGCCAGCAGCTTAACAATTGGCACTGAAGCTTTCTTT
TRBV7-6	once	TRBJ2-7	TRBD1	CASSLSPGQASYEQYF	TGTGCCAGCAGCTTATCCCCGGGACAGGCCTCCTACGAGCAGTACTTC
TRBV7-9	.	TRBJ2-5	TRBD1	CASDLGQGMRETQYF	TGTGCCAGCGATCTGGGACAGGGGATGAGGGAGACCCAGTACTTC
TRBV7-9	.	TRBJ2-1	.	CASSGPREKGGKNEQFF	TGTGCCAGCAGCGGACCCAGGGAGAAAGGGGGTAAGAATGAGCAGTTCTTC
TRBV19	.	TRBJ2-2	TRBD2	CASTRTGGSLGELFF	TGTGCCAGTACAAGGACTGGCGGGAGCTTGGGGGAGCTGTTTTTT
TRBV2	.	TRBJ1-5	TRBD1	CASAGQGHSNQPQHF	TGTGCCAGCGCTGGACAGGGCCATAGCAATCAGCCCCAGCATTTT
TRBV11-3	.	TRBJ2-3	.	CASSSLANTDTQYF	TGTGCCAGCAGCTCCCTAGCGAACACAGATACGCAGTATTTT
TRBV4-1	.	TRBJ1-1	TRBD1	CASSQRQGIAEAFF	TGCGCCAGCAGCCAAAGACAGGGGATCGCTGAAGCTTTCTTT
TRBV4-2	.	TRBJ1-1	.	CASSQAYMNTEAFF	TGTGCCAGCAGCCAAGCTTATATGAACACTGAAGCTTTCTTT
TRBV5-1	.	TRBJ1-2	TRBD1	CASSLQGVGNYGYTF	TGCGCCAGCAGCTTACAGGGGGTCGGTAACTATGGCTACACCTTC
TRBV19	.	TRBJ1-1	.	CASSTGQVQNTEAFF	TGTGCCAGTAGTACGGGTCAAGTGCAGAACACTGAAGCTTTCTTT
TRBV11-2	.	TRBJ2-7	TRBD2	CASSLATSGGYEQYF	TGTGCCAGCAGCTTAGCGACTAGCGGGGGATACGAGCAGTACTTC
TRBV5-1	.	TRBJ2-1	TRBD1	CASSLVGTGLRNEQFF	TGCGCCAGCAGCTTGGTGGGGACAGGGTTGAGGAATGAGCAGTTCTTC
TRBV19	.	TRBJ2-1	TRBD2	CASSTPSGGAIRGQFF	TGTGCCAGTAGTACCCCTAGCGGGGGGGCAATACGTGGGCAGTTCTTC
TRBV9	.	TRBJ1-1	.	CASSGSTVMNTEAFF	TGTGCCAGCAGCGGGTCGACAGTTATGAACACTGAAGCTTTCTTT
TRBV10-3	.	TRBJ1-1	.	CAIKLGQNTEAFF	TGTGCCATCAAACTCGGACAGAACACTGAAGCTTTCTTT
TRBV10-3	.	TRBJ1-2	.	CAISPDRYGYTF	TGTGCCATCAGCCCAGACAGATATGGCTACACCTTC
TRBV2	.	TRBJ1-4	TRBD1	CASKVEGAGEKLFF	TGTGCCAGCAAAGTAGAGGGGGCGGGAGAAAAACTGTTTTTT